These 20 T cell receptor beta chains were sequenced from one sample in a study of tumor-infiltrating lymphocytes in primary liver carcinoma. Making TCR beta cDNA involved approximately 530 ng total RNA and a constant-region primer. Library construction for TCR beta comprised three nested multiplex PCR rounds performed with slightly modified ARM-PCR. A C-beta reverse primer and TRBV1-TRBV30 forward primers served in each of the first two PCR rounds, at 10 cycles apiece. TCRdb passed the multiplex PCR reads through MiXCR, listing each CDR3 protein once. The data show more than 90,000 distinct CDR3 sequences, around 66% seen once. DNA and RNA were both co-extracted from approximately 20-30 mg of bulk tissue that had not been sorted. The sequenced material came from liver tumor tissue from sampling region 2. The sample's subset: tumor region T2, inferior pole. These receptors came from an older woman with primary liver carcinoma and hepatitis B virus infection.

As concerns this clonotype: A read error may produce the germline difference seen at one junction end. The chain uses TRBV20-1 and TRBJ1-5; D might be TRBD1 (6 bases). CDR1 and CDR2 (germline): DFQATT, SNEGSKA (reference sequence). This CDR3 is built from 15 residues. The CDR3 DNA follows: TGCAGTACTAGAGAAGGGGGAAGGGCTAGTCGGCCCCAGCATTTT. Encoded protein: CSTREGGRASRPQHF.

In the case of this clonotype: Its ends do not fully match the called genes, so a read error is possible. The chain has TRBV11-2 and TRBJ1-3, with D possibly being TRBD1 (5 bases). The CDR3 is made up of 18 amino acids. Per germline, CDR1 SGHAT and CDR2 FQNNGV. The CDR3 reads CASSSRLPTDNFGNTIYF. CDR3 nucleotides: TGTGCCAGCAGCTCGCGCCTCCCGACAGATAACTTCGGAAACACCATATACTTT. Looking up the rest from reference TRBV11-2 and TRBJ1-3 gives the full variable domain: EAGVAQSPRYKIIEKRQSVAFWCNPISGHATLYWYQQILGQGPKLLIQFQNNGVVDDSQLPKDRFSAERLKGVDSTLKIQPAKLEDSAVYLCASSSRLPTDNFGNTIYFGEGSWLTVV.

Concerning this clonotype: A much larger clone differs by one base, so this may be a read error. This rearrangement joins TRBV7-8 to TRBJ1-1; D gene uncertain. The CDR3 spans 13 residues. V lost 5 bases, J lost 10 bases, and 17 bases lay in between. Germline-derived CDR1 and CDR2 are SGHVS and FQNEAQ. CDR3 amino acids: CASSLAPRWGAFF. DNA for the CDR3: TGTGCCAGCAGCCTCGCGCCCCGGTGGGGAGCTTTCTTT. The variable domain in full, completed from reference TRBV7-8 and TRBJ1-1, reads GAGVSQSPRYKVAKRGQDVALRCDPISGHVSLFWYQQALGQGPEFLTYFQNEAQLDKSGLPSDRFFAERPEGSVSTLKIQRTQQEDSAVYLCASSLAPRWGAFFGQGTRLTVV.

With regard to this clonotype: This may arise from a read error, as a much more abundant clone is one base away. This chain uses TRBV19 with TRBJ1-2; 9 bases line up with TRBD1. Germline V gene lookup returns CDR1 LNHDA and CDR2 SQIVND (reference sequence). Trimming removed 11 bases from V and 1 base from J; junction bases left unmatched: 8. The CDR3 consists of 14 residues. This CDR3 is CAGTTTGGNYGYTF. DNA of the CDR3: TGTGCCGGTACCACGACAGGGGGTAACTATGGCTACACCTTC.

This chain joins TRBV12-3 or TRBV12-4 and TRBJ2-4; perhaps TRBD2 as D (5 bases). The germline V and J ends were trimmed by 6 bases and 2 bases, with 17 bases remaining between them. The CDR3 is 16 residues long. CDR3 nucleotides: TGTGCCAGCAGACCCGGGAATACTAAATCCAAAAACATTCAGTACTTC. This translates into CASRPGNTKSKNIQYF.

Notes on this clonotype: It is likely a read error, because the conserved phenylalanine at the end of the CDR3 is missing. The rearrangement joins TRBV11-2 to TRBJ2-7; D gene unclear. Per the germline V gene, CDR1 is SGHAT and CDR2 is FQNNGV. This CDR3 is built from 15 residues. The CDR3 sequence is CAGSSPSGGRYEQYL. The DNA for the CDR3 is TGTGCCGGCAGCTCTCCGAGTGGTGGCCGCTACGAGCAGTACTTA.

About this clonotype: Being one base from a much bigger clone, this may be a read error. The genes are TRBV28 and TRBJ1-2, with 9 nucleotides matching TRBD1. CDR1 and CDR2 from the germline V gene are MDHEN and SYDVKM. J gave up 3 bases and V 10 bases, and 15 bases lay outside the gene matches. The length of the CDR3 is 16 residues. CDR3 coding DNA: TGTGCCATCAGACCACTTCCCGGGACAGGGTACTATGGCTACACCTTC. Translated: CAIRPLPGTGYYGYTF.

About this clonotype itself: This is likely a read error, given that the CDR3 carries no conserved phenylalanine or tryptophan at its end. Because the CDR3's place on the DNA is in doubt, the DNA is left out and the CDR3 is given as listed by TCRdb. The J gene is TRBJ2-6, the V gene TRBV11-1; the table's D call, TRBD1, was not checked against the DNA. Germline V CDR1 and CDR2: SGHAT, FQDESV (reference sequence). The CDR3 region is 15 residues in length, termini included. CDR3 sequence: CASSPSGAGADVLTS.

Comments on this clonotype: The junction shows a germline mismatch at one end, possibly a read error. This sequence joins TRBV11-1 and TRBJ2-5; weak D call: TRBD2 (6 bases). CDR1 SGHAT and CDR2 FQDESV come from the germline V gene (reference sequence). The CDR3 runs to 13 residues. The CDR3 here is CAGSEGPGVTQYF. Here the CDR3 DNA reads TGTGCCGGCAGTGAGGGACCGGGAGTGACCCAATACTTC.

A word on this clonotype: A much larger clone lies one base from this, so it may be a read error. This rearrangement joins TRBV5-4 to TRBJ2-7; TRBD1 is a possible D gene (9 bases). Germline V gene sequence: CDR1 SGHNT, CDR2 YYREEE (reference sequence). This CDR3 contains 16 residues. The DNA of the CDR3 is TGTGCCAGCAGCTACGGGGGGGGACAGGGAGTCTACGAGCGGTACTTC. It yields the protein CASSYGGGQGVYERYF.

As concerns this clonotype: A junction end diverges from the germline sequence, so it may reflect a read error. This rearrangement joins TRBV5-1 to TRBJ1-1; 8 bases fit TRBD1. CDR1 is SGHRS and CDR2 is YFSETQ in the germline V gene. CDR3 length equals 15 residues. CDR3 sequence reads: CTSSPGQGEWTEAFF. The CDR3, as DNA: TGCACCAGCAGCCCCGGACAGGGAGAATGGACTGAAGCTTTCTTT. Full variable domain (remainder filled in from reference TRBV5-1 and TRBJ1-1): KAGVTQTPRYLIKTRGQQVTLSCSPISGHRSVSWYQQTPGQGLQFLFEYFSETQRNKGNFPGRFSGRQFSNSRSEMNVSTLELGDSALYLCTSSPGQGEWTEAFFGQGTRLTVV.

Worth noting for this clonotype: An end of the junction differs from the germline gene, which may be a read error. The gene calls are TRBV11-2 and TRBJ2-3; possible D gene TRBD2, 5 bases. The CDR3 totals 14 residues. Germline CDR1 is SGHAT and CDR2 is FQNNGV. The CDR3 reads CVSCPGGRTDTQYF. The CDR3 bases are TGTGTCAGCTGCCCAGGCGGGCGGACAGATACGCAGTATTTT.

This clonotype was seen at least ten times. V is TRBV2 and J is TRBJ1-5; possible D gene TRBD1, 6 bases. The V end was cut by 4 bases, the J end by 7 bases, with 14 bases between. The CDR3 has 14 residues. CDR1 and CDR2 (germline): SNHLY, FYNNEI. This CDR3 reads CASSGFDRRQPQHF. CDR3 in DNA: TGTGCCAGCAGTGGATTTGACAGGCGGCAGCCCCAGCATTTT. Using reference TRBV2 and TRBJ1-5 for the parts outside the CDR3, the full variable domain is EPEVTQTPSHQVTQMGQEVILRCVPISNHLYFYWYRQILGQKVEFLVSFYNNEISEKSEIFDDQFSVERPDGSNFTLKIRSTKLEDSAMYFCASSGFDRRQPQHFGDGTRLSIL.

The chain employs TRBV3-1 and TRBJ1-1, with TRBD1 matching 7 bases. Losses at the gene ends were 5 bases for V and 1 base for J; bases not matched to a gene: 4. Germline V lookup: CDR1 LGHDT, CDR2 YNNKEL (reference sequence). The CDR3 extends over 14 amino acids. This chain's CDR3 is CASSARDRNTEAFF. CDR3 in DNA: TGTGCCAGCAGCGCCCGGGACAGGAACACTGAAGCTTTCTTT.

Comments on this clonotype: The conserved phenylalanine or tryptophan is not found at the CDR3 terminus, so this likely reflects a read error. The CDR3, as DNA: TGTGCCAGCAGCTTAGGGTCTCTAGCGGGAGCCGATGAGCAGTTCATC. Translation: CASSLGSLAGADEQFI. This chain uses TRBV7-9 with TRBJ2-1; 10 bases match TRBD2. CDR1 is SEHNR and CDR2 is FQNEAQ in the germline V gene (reference sequence). The CDR3 runs 16 residues. V lost 1 base to trimming and J lost 8 bases; unmatched junction nucleotides: 8.

The gene calls are TRBV28 and TRBJ2-6, with 8 bases lining up with TRBD1. This CDR3 has 18 amino acids. Germline V gene data show CDR1 as MDHEN and CDR2 as SYDVKM. With V trimmed by 7 bases and J by 0 bases, 11 bases remained unmatched. DNA of the CDR3: TGTGCCAGCATCCTGAAAGGGACAGGAGACTCTGGGGCCAACGTCCTGACTTTC. Translating it yields CASILKGTGDSGANVLTF.

In regard to this clonotype: The junction does not match germline at one end; this may be a read error. The chain uses TRBV29-1 and TRBJ1-1; 10 bases map to TRBD1. Germline assignment: CDR1 SQVTM and CDR2 ANQGSEA. CDR3 length: 13 residues. CDR3 protein: CSSRGQGNTETFF. The CDR3 DNA sequence: TGCAGCTCCCGGGGACAGGGGAACACTGAAACTTTCTTC.

For this clonotype: At one end the junction does not follow the germline gene, possibly because of a read error. The DNA for the CDR3 is TGTGCCGGCAGCTTTCCCGGGGATAGGGCACTCGATGAGACCCAGTACTTC. Protein sequence: CAGSFPGDRALDETQYF. V and J are TRBV7-9 and TRBJ2-5; D perhaps matches TRBD2 (5 bases). The CDR3 length is 17 residues. CDR1 is SEHNR and CDR2 is FQNEAQ in the germline V gene (reference sequence).

Turning to this clonotype: An end of the junction does not agree with germline; a read error may underlie this. V and J are TRBV11-2 and TRBJ1-1, with D perhaps matching TRBD1 (5 bases). Germline CDR1 SGHAT, CDR2 FQNNGV. The CDR3 runs to 20 residues. The CDR3 here is CASSPHQHGHLRFWDYEASF. CDR3 DNA: TGTGCCAGCAGCCCACACCAGCACGGACACCTTCGCTTTTGGGACTATGAAGCTTCCTTT.

Comments on this clonotype: This may stem from a read error, because a much larger clone lies one nucleotide away. This rearrangement joins TRBV30 to TRBJ2-7, with D unclear. The CDR3 spans 13 residues. Germline V gene data show CDR1 as GTSNPN and CDR2 as SVGIG (reference sequence). Written as DNA, the CDR3 is TGTGCCTGGACAAGGACCGGGTCCTACGAGCAGTGCTTC. This translates into CAWTRTGSYEQCF.